One and the same sample provided the 17 T cell receptor beta chains below, sequenced in a study of blood T cell repertoires in COVID-19 (dated by TCRdb to 2020 to 2021). The method was the immunoSEQ multiplex PCR assay. The table comes from immuneACCESS by way of TCRdb, which keeps in-frame sequences with V and J called. Part of the clones is missing from these tables; in studies checked, under half for an unresolved V gene and the rest for unknown reasons. In this sample the table shows 90,000 to 130,000 clones, approximately 88% of which occur a single time. The ten largest clones represent 0.83% of the sample. The material sequenced was peripheral blood. The receptors originated from a woman aged 65 to 85 with acute or convalescent COVID-19.

This chain links TRBV7-9 with TRBJ1-2, with D tentatively TRBD1 (6 bases). The germline V gene encodes CDR1 SEHNR and CDR2 FQNEAQ (reference sequence). CDR3 length: 14 residues. V was shortened by 0 bases and J by 1 base, with 6 bases between the two germline ends. CDR3 sequence (DNA): TGTGCCAGCAGCTTAGCGGACAGTAACTATGGCTACACCTTC. This codes for CASSLADSNYGYTF.

V usage is TRBV3-1 (or the pseudogene TRBV3-2) and J usage is TRBJ1-3; D is possibly TRBD1 (5 bases). Germline CDR1 reads LGHDT; CDR2 reads YNNKEL (reference sequence). The CDR3 is made up of 16 amino acids. The ends were cut back, 4 bases at V and 4 bases at J, with 17 bases in the middle. Here the CDR3 DNA reads TGTGCCAGCAGCCCCCGCCTAGGGGTCGTCGGAAACACCATATATTTT. It yields the protein CASSPRLGVVGNTIYF.

This chain links TRBV12-3 or TRBV12-4 with TRBJ2-6; D not resolved. The CDR3 covers 13 residues. Between the trimmed V and J ends, which lost 7 bases and 4 bases, there was a span of 8 bases. CDR3 coding DNA: TGTGCCAGCACCTCCTCCGGGGCCAACGTCCTGACTTTC. Translation gives CASTSSGANVLTF.

The rearrangement links TRBV7-9 to TRBJ2-3; D unclear. Germline V gives CDR1 SEHNR, CDR2 FQNEAQ (reference sequence). The V end lost 3 bases, the J end lost 6 bases, and 7 bases lay between the germline ends. This CDR3 spans 12 amino acids. This chain's CDR3 is CASSFSSDTQYF. The CDR3 nucleotides are TGTGCCAGCAGCTTTTCCTCGGATACGCAGTATTTT.

The rearrangement links TRBV5-1 to TRBJ1-2; D ambiguous. The CDR3 has 14 residues. Germline V CDR1 and CDR2: SGHRS, YFSETQ. Trimming cost V 0 bases and J 4 bases, with 10 bases left between them. The chain's CDR3 is CASSLESTGYGYTF. The CDR3 DNA reads TGCGCCAGCAGCTTGGAGTCCACCGGCTATGGCTACACCTTC.

The V call is TRBV7-9, the J call TRBJ2-5; no clear D gene. Deletions cut 5 bases from V and 0 bases from J, with 4 bases between. This CDR3 comprises 12 residues. Germline CDR1 SEHNR, CDR2 FQNEAQ (reference sequence). CDR3 DNA: TGTGCCAGCAGCCTGTACCAAGAGACCCAGTACTTC. Protein: CASSLYQETQYF.

The chain carries TRBV12-3 or TRBV12-4 and TRBJ1-5; the D is unclear. The CDR3 spans 13 residues. Trimming stripped 6 bases from V and 5 bases from J, with 11 bases between. CDR3 protein: CASSFGEDQPQHF. In DNA, the CDR3 is TGTGCCAGCAGCTTCGGGGAGGATCAGCCCCAGCATTTT.

The genes are TRBV3-1 (or the pseudogene TRBV3-2) and TRBJ2-5; 14 bases fit TRBD2. The J segment lost 5 bases and the V segment lost 8 bases, leaving 4 bases of the junction unmatched. There are 14 residues in the CDR3. CDR1 and CDR2 from the germline V gene are LGHDT and YNNKEL (reference sequence). The CDR3 spells CASGTSGGRETQYF. The CDR3 DNA is TGTGCCAGCGGGACTAGCGGGGGCCGGGAGACCCAGTACTTC.

The gene calls are TRBV19 and TRBJ2-2, with D possibly being TRBD1 (6 bases). With 4 bases removed from V and 7 bases from J, the gap between germline ends came to 13 bases. Germline lookup yields CDR1 LNHDA and CDR2 SQIVND (reference sequence). This CDR3 is 14 amino acids long. The CDR3 nucleotides are TGTGCCAGTAGTAGAACAGGGTTTGACGGGGAGCTGTTTTTT. This encodes CASSRTGFDGELFF.

The CDR3 region is CASSPGTGVTYEQYF. CDR3 nucleotide sequence: TGTGCCAGCAGCCCGGGGACAGGGGTCACCTACGAGCAGTACTTC. The J gene is TRBJ2-7, the V gene TRBV11-3, with 10 bases identical to TRBD1. Germline CDR1 SGHNT, CDR2 YENEEA. V dropped 5 bases and J dropped 2; count of bases not matched to a gene: 6. This CDR3 region has 15 residues.

The gene calls are TRBV6-5 and TRBJ2-7; weak D call: TRBD2 (5 bases). Per germline, CDR1 MNHEY and CDR2 SVGAGI. The CDR3 runs 13 residues. Trimming stripped 10 bases from V and 1 base from J, with 14 bases between. CDR3 in DNA: TGTGCCACCGAATCTGAGGGATCCTACGAGCAGTACTTC. Amino acid sequence: CATESEGSYEQYF.

V and J are TRBV11-2 and TRBJ1-5; 10 positions match TRBD1. V was clipped by 5 bases and J by 5 bases; unmatched bases: 6. CDR3 length equals 15 residues. Germline V gives CDR1 SGHAT, CDR2 FQNNGV. The CDR3 sequence is CASSRDRGRDQPQHF. CDR3 nucleotide sequence: TGTGCCAGCAGCCGGGACAGGGGCCGGGATCAGCCCCAGCATTTT.

The chain is built from TRBV14 and TRBJ2-3, with a weak D call TRBD1 (5 bases). CDR3 length: 15 residues. Germline CDR1 SGHDN, CDR2 FVKESK. The V end was cut by 5 bases, the J end by 0 bases, with 12 bases between. The CDR3 spells CASSVTGPSTDTQYF. DNA of the CDR3: TGTGCCAGCAGCGTAACAGGACCGAGCACAGATACGCAGTATTTT.

The CDR3 is CASLRGVNYEQYF. The CDR3 DNA reads TGTGCAAGTCTGCGGGGGGTGAACTACGAGCAGTACTTC. V usage is TRBV12-2 and J usage is TRBJ2-7; the D call of TRBD2 is as the table states it, not checked on the DNA. TRBV12-2 is a listed pseudogene. The CDR3 consists of 13 residues.

V usage is TRBV5-5 and J usage is TRBJ1-5, with D tentatively TRBD1 (5 bases). Germline-derived CDR1 and CDR2 are SGHKS and YYEKEE (reference sequence). Trimming removed 4 bases at V and 2 bases at J, with 10 bases between. This CDR3 comprises 14 residues. Written as DNA, the CDR3 is TGTGCCAGCAGCCCAAGGGGTGGCAATCAGCCCCAGCATTTT. Translated, it gives CASSPRGGNQPQHF.

This clone was seen once. The gene calls are TRBV6-1 and TRBJ2-1, with 10 bases matching TRBD2. The junction had 12 bases not matched to a gene; V was cut back by 0 bases and J by 4 bases. CDR3 length: 19 amino acids. The germline V gene has CDR1 MNHNS and CDR2 SASEGT. CDR3 DNA: TGTGCCAGCAGTGAAGCGGAAGATAGCGGGAGGCCCAAATACAATGAGCAGTTCTTC. Protein product: CASSEAEDSGRPKYNEQFF.

V is TRBV5-1 and J is TRBJ2-3, with 9 bases lining up with TRBD1. CDR1 and CDR2 (germline): SGHRS, YFSETQ. This CDR3 is 16 amino acids long. After removal of 0 bases from V and 2 bases from J, the junction contained 4 bases not matched to a gene. DNA of the CDR3: TGCGCCAGCAGCTTGGAGACAGGGGGGTACACAGATACGCAGTATTTT. It yields the protein CASSLETGGYTDTQYF.